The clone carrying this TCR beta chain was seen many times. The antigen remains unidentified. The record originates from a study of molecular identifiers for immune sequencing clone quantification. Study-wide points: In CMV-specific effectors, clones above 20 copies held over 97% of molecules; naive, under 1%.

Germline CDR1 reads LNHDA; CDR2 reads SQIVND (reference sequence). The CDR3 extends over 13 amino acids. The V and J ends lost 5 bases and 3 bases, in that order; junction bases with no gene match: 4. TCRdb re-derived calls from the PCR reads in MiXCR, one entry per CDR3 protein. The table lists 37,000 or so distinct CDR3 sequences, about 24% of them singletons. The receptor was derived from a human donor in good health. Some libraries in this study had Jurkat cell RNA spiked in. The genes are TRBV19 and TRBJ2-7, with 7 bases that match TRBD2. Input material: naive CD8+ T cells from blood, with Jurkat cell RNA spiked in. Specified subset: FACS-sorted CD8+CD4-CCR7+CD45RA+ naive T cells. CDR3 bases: TGTGCCAGTAGTGTCGGACTAGTCTACGAGCAGTACTTC. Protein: CASSVGLVYEQYF.